The clone carrying this T cell receptor (beta chain) was seen more than once but under ten times. Run at survey level, the immunoSEQ assay was version v3.0. Profiled with immunoSEQ multiplex PCR; TCRdb holds only in-frame clones, not every one. Seen here are around 19,000 clones, 79% observed once, and the top ten hold roughly 8%. This record belongs to a study of long-term antiretroviral therapy in people with HIV. This CDR3 has 16 amino acids. The germline V gene encodes CDR1 WSHSY and CDR2 SAAADI. Trimming removed 0 bases from V and 7 bases from J; junction bases left unmatched: 5. This rearrangement joins TRBV10-2 to TRBJ2-1, with 11 bases matching TRBD1. The clonotype was recovered from a man between 25 and 39 years old with HIV. Sequenced here: unsorted PBMCs, sampled at the start of antiretroviral therapy. The CDR3 sequence: CASSESGTGGANEQFF. DNA for the CDR3: TGCGCCAGCAGTGAGTCCGGGACAGGGGGGGCGAATGAGCAGTTCTTC.